The clone carrying this TCR beta chain turned up a few times. Its antigen is still unknown. This entry belongs to a study of shared clonotypes between healthy human individuals. Study in general: Two women and three men aged 18 to 49 served as donors. Each donor's CD4 naive and CD4 memory cells filled three plates apiece, CD8 naive two, and CD8 memory one.

V was trimmed by 3 bases and J by 2 bases, leaving 7 bases between them. The length of the CDR3 is 12 residues. Germline lookup yields CDR1 GTSNPN and CDR2 SVGIG (reference sequence). Study outcomes and limitations: Non-shared clonotypes displayed generation probabilities falling below those of clonotypes present in all four donors. Estimated richness was generally greater in naive than memory subsets.

Sequenced by immunoSEQ multiplex PCR; TCRdb stores in-frame clones only, minus some. This sample has some 2,400,000 clones, with approximately 96% found just once. The chain links TRBV30 to TRBJ1-2; tentative D call: TRBD1 (5 bases). Material for sequencing was naive CD4+ T cells sorted from blood. Indicated subset: CD45RA+ positively selected. This clonotype was obtained from a man between 18 and 29 years old in good health. The CDR3 loop reads CAWRQENYGYTF. CDR3 DNA: TGTGCCTGGAGACAGGAGAACTATGGCTACACCTTC.